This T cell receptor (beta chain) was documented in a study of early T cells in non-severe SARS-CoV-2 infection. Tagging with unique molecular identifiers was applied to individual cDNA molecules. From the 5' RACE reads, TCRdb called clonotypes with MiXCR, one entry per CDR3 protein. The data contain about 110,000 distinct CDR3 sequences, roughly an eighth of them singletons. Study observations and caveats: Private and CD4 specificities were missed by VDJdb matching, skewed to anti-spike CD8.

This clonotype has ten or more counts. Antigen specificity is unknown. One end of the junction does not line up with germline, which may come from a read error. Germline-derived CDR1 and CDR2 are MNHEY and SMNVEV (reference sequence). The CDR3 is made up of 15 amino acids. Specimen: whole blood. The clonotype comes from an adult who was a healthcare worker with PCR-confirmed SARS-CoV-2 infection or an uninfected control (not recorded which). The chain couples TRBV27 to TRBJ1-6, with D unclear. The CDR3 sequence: CGRRAEIPYNSPLHF. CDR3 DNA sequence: TGCGGCAGGAGGGCAGAAATCCCCTATAATTCACCCCTCCACTTT.